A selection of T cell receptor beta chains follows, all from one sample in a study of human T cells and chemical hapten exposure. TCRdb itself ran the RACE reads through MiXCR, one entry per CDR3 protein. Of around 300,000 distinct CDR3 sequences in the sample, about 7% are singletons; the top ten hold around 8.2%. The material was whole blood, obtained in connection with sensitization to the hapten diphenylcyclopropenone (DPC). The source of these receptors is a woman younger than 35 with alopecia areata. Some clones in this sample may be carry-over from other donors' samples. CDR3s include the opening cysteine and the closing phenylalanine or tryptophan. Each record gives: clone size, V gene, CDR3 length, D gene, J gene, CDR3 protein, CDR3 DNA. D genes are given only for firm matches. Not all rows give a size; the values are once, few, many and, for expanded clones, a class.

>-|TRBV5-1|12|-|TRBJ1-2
CASSLQGQGYTF
TGCGCCAGCAGCCTACAGGGCCAAGGCTACACCTTC
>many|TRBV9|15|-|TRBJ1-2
CASSLRDRSNYGYTF
TGTGCCAGCAGCTTGAGAGACAGGTCCAACTATGGCTACACCTTC
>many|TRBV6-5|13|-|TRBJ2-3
CASRTTGADTQYF
TGTGCCAGCAGGACAACGGGGGCAGATACGCAGTATTTT
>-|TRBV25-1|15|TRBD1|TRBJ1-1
CASSGRQGVNTEAFF
TGTGCCAGCAGTGGGAGACAGGGAGTGAACACTGAAGCTTTCTTT
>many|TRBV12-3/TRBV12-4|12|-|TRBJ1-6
CASSLNHNPLHF
TGTGCCAGCAGTTTAAATCATAATCCCCTCCACTTT
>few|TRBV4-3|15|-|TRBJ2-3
CASSQAPGLVAGQYF
TGCGCCAGCAGCCAAGCCCCCGGATTAGTGGCTGGGCAGTATTTT
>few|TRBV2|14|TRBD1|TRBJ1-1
CASSAGQGVTEAFF
TGTGCCAGCAGTGCGGGACAGGGGGTAACTGAAGCTTTCTTT
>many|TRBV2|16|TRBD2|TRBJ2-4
CASSEWGLVDKNIQYF
TGTGCCAGCAGTGAATGGGGACTAGTAGACAAAAACATTCAGTACTTC
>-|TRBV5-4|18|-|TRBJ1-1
CASSLKLTSGGENTEAFF
TGTGCCAGCAGCCTAAAACTCACATCCGGGGGCGAGAACACTGAAGCTTTCTTT
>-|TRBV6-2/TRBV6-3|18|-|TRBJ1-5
CASSSAPWGPTEAQPQHF
TGTGCCAGCAGTAGCGCGCCGTGGGGCCCAACGGAGGCTCAGCCCCAGCATTTT
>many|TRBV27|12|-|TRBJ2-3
CASSFLGDTQYF
TGTGCCAGCAGTTTCCTGGGAGATACGCAGTATTTT
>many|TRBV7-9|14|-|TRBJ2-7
CASSHSRSSYEQYF
TGTGCCAGCAGCCACAGTAGGAGCTCCTACGAGCAGTACTTC
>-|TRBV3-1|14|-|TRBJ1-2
CASSQAVQGYGYTF
TGTGCCAGCAGCCAAGCGGTCCAGGGCTATGGCTACACCTTC
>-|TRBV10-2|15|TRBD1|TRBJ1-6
CASSGGRQGDSPLHF
TGCGCCAGCAGTGGGGGCAGACAGGGGGATTCACCCCTCCACTTT
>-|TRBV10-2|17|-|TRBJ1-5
CASSESRGGTNNQPQHF
TGCGCCAGCAGTGAGTCGAGGGGAGGGACTAACAATCAGCCCCAGCATTTT
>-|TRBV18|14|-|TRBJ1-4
CASSPNQSNENLFF
TGTGCCAGCTCACCGAACCAGTCGAATGAAAATCTGTTTTTT
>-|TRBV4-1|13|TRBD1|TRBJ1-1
CASSQDRGPEAFF
TGCGCCAGCAGCCAAGACAGGGGGCCTGAAGCTTTCTTT
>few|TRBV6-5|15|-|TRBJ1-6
CASSYTVRVNSPLHF
TGTGCCAGCAGTTACACCGTCCGAGTAAATTCACCCCTCCACTTT
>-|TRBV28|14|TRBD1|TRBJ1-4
CASSRGPLEDKLFF
TGTGCCAGCTCAAGGGGGCCCCTAGAAGATAAACTGTTTTTT
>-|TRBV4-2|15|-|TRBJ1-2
CASSQDPAGDYGYTF
TGTGCCAGCAGCCAAGATCCGGCAGGGGACTATGGCTACACCTTC
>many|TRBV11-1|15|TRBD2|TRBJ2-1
CASSNRAGVSNEQFF
TGTGCCAGCAGCAACCGAGCGGGGGTGTCGAATGAGCAGTTCTTC
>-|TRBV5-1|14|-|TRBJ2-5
CASSLAGVTETQYF
TGCGCCAGCAGCTTGGCAGGGGTGACTGAGACCCAGTACTTC
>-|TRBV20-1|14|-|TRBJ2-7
CSASFQRYAYEQYF
TGCAGTGCTAGTTTTCAGCGCTATGCCTACGAGCAGTACTTC
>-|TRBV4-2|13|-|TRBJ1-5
CASSQDERQPQHF
TGTGCCAGCAGCCAAGATGAACGTCAGCCCCAGCATTTT
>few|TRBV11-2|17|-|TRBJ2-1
CASSSRTSPRRTDEQFF
TGTGCCAGCAGCTCCCGGACTTCCCCGCGGCGAACGGATGAGCAGTTCTTC
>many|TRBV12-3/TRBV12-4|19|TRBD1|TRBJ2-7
CASSLGRQGALKSSYEQYF
TGTGCCAGCAGTTTGGGCAGACAGGGGGCCCTCAAGAGCTCCTACGAGCAGTACTTC
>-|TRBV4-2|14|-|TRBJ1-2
CASSQDQGEAGYTF
TGTGCCAGCAGCCAAGACCAGGGAGAGGCTGGCTACACCTTC
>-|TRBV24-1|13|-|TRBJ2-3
CATSEELTDTQYF
TGTGCCACCAGTGAAGAGCTCACAGATACGCAGTATTTT
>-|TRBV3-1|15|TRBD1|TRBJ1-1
CASSLSGTANTEAFF
TGTGCCAGCAGCCTGTCCGGGACAGCGAACACTGAAGCTTTCTTT
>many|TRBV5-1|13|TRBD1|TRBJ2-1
CASSLGQGNEQFF
TGCGCCAGCAGTCTTGGACAGGGGAATGAGCAGTTCTTC
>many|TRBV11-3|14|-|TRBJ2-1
CASSFLNSHNEQFF
TGTGCCAGCAGCTTTTTGAACTCTCACAATGAGCAGTTCTTC
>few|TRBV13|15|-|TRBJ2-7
CASSLGQTYSYEQYF
TGTGCCAGCAGCTTAGGGCAGACGTACTCCTACGAGCAGTACTTC
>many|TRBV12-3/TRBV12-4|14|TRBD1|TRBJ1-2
CASSPQGQNYGYTF
TGTGCCAGCAGCCCACAGGGACAGAACTATGGCTACACCTTC
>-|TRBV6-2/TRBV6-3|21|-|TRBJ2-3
CASSYSSAYGGFQDRTDTQYF
TGTGCCAGCAGTTACTCGTCGGCTTACGGGGGATTCCAGGATCGCACAGATACGCAGTATTTT
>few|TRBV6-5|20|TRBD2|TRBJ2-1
CASSSKTARLAGGLYNEQFF
TGTGCCAGCAGTTCGAAAACCGCACGCCTAGCGGGGGGGCTTTACAATGAGCAGTTCTTC
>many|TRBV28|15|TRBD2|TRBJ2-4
CAVRSSGGSKNIQYF
TGTGCCGTCCGATCTAGCGGGGGGTCCAAAAACATTCAGTACTTC
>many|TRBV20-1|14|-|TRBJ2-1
CSARFGTPRNEQFF
TGCAGTGCTAGATTCGGCACTCCCCGGAATGAGCAGTTCTTC
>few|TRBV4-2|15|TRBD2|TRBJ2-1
CASSQEWGGMNEQFF
TGTGCCAGCAGCCAGGAATGGGGGGGGATGAATGAGCAGTTCTTC
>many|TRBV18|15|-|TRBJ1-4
CASSPPQGLSEKLFF
TGTGCCAGCTCACCACCGCAGGGGTTATCGGAAAAACTGTTTTTT
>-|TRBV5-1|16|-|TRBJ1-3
CASSLATGLKGNTIYF
TGCGCCAGCAGCTTGGCTACAGGGTTGAAAGGAAACACCATATATTTT
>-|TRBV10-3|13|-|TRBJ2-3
CAIRAEDTDTQYF
TGTGCCATCCGTGCGGAGGACACAGATACGCAGTATTTT
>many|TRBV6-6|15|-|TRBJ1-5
CASTWRGSSNQPQHF
TGTGCCAGCACATGGCGGGGGTCTAGCAATCAGCCCCAGCATTTT
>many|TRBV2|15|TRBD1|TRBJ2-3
CASSPDRAGFSTQYF
TGTGCCAGCAGTCCCGACAGGGCAGGGTTTTCAACGCAGTATTTT
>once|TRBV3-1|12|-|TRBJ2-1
CASSHNMHEQFF
TGTGCCAGCAGCCATAACATGCATGAGCAGTTCTTC